These 6 T cell receptor beta chains share one sample of origin, sequenced in a study of blood T cells in healthy people across ages. Together with a sample-barcoded 5' primer, a J-beta primer mix was included in a second PCR lasting 7 to 11 cycles. Each CDR3 protein gets one entry after TCRdb re-called the 5' RACE reads with MiXCR. The table records about 1,500,000 distinct CDR3 sequences, approximately 38% of them present only once. The sequencing input was blood. These TCRs come from a woman younger than 30 in good health.

CDR3 bases: TGTGCCAGCAGCCAAGTACAGGGGAATTCACCCCTCCACTTT. It specifies CASSQVQGNSPLHF. The rearrangement joins TRBV14 to TRBJ1-6; the match to TRBD1 covers 7 bases. CDR3 length: 14 amino acids. V was clipped by 1 base and J by 7 bases; unmatched bases: 1. Germline V gives CDR1 SGHDN, CDR2 FVKESK. Full variable domain (remainder filled in from reference TRBV14 and TRBJ1-6): EAGVTQFPSHSVIEKGQTVTLRCDPISGHDNLYWYRRVMGKEIKFLLHFVKESKQDESGMPNNRFLAERTGGTYSTLKVQPAELEDSGVYFCASSQVQGNSPLHFGNGTRLTVT.

The chain recombines TRBV20-1 with TRBJ2-3, with a weak D call TRBD2 (6 bases). Germline CDR1 and CDR2: DFQATT and SNEGSKA (reference sequence). This CDR3 has 14 amino acids. V gave up 5 bases and J gave up 2 bases, with 14 bases separating them. The chain's CDR3 is CSAQSSGSTDTQYF. DNA for the CDR3: TGCAGTGCTCAGAGTAGCGGCTCCACAGATACGCAGTATTTT.

The J gene is TRBJ2-7, the V gene TRBV20-1; 10 positions match TRBD2. Germline V gene data show CDR1 as DFQATT and CDR2 as SNEGSKA (reference sequence). Trimming cost V 0 bases and J 7 bases; bases outside gene matches: 0. The CDR3 has 12 amino acids. The CDR3: CSAREGLAEQYF. As DNA, the CDR3 is TGCAGTGCTAGAGAGGGACTAGCGGAGCAGTACTTC.

This clonotype was recorded only once. This chain uses TRBV9 with TRBJ2-2, with D tentatively TRBD1 or TRBD2 (5 bases each). The CDR3 extends over 16 amino acids. Germline assignment: CDR1 SGDLS and CDR2 YYNGEE. V was clipped by 4 bases and J by 0 bases, with 13 bases between them. The CDR3 sequence: CASSFAGTANTGELFF. CDR3 in DNA: TGTGCCAGCAGCTTCGCCGGGACGGCGAACACCGGGGAGCTGTTTTTT. The variable domain in full, with the rest retrieved from reference TRBV9 and TRBJ2-2, is DSGVTQTPKHLITATGQRVTLRCSPRSGDLSVYWYQQSLDQGLQFLIQYYNGEERAKGNILERFSAQQFPDLHSELNLSSLELGDSALYFCASSFAGTANTGELFFGEGSRLTVL.

The rearrangement links TRBV4-1 to TRBJ1-2; D unresolved. This CDR3 is built from 14 residues. In germline, CDR1 is MGHRA, CDR2 YSYEKL. Trimming stripped 2 bases from V and 1 base from J, with 8 bases between. CDR3 in amino acids: CASSQLTDNYGYTF. The CDR3 DNA follows: TGCGCCAGCAGCCAACTAACCGATAACTATGGCTACACCTTC.

V gene TRBV29-1 combines with J gene TRBJ2-2, with 8 bases aligning to TRBD2. J gave up 7 bases and V 8 bases, and 15 bases lay outside the gene matches. Germline V gives CDR1 SQVTM, CDR2 ANQGSEA. The CDR3 contains 15 residues. CDR3 nucleotides: TGCAGCACCTCCGGGACTAGTGGTACAGGCGGGGAGCTGTTTTTT. Translating it yields CSTSGTSGTGGELFF.